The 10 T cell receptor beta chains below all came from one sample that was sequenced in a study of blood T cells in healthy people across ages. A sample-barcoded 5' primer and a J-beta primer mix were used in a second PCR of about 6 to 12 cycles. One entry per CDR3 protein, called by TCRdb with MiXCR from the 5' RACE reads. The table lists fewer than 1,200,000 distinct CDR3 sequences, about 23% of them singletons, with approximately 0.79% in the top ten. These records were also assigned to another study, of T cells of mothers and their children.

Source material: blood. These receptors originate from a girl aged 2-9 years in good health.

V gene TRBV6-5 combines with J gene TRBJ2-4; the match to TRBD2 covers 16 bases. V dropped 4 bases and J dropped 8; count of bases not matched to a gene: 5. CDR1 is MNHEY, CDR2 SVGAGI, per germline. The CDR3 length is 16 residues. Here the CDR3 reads CASSLGLAGGVDIQYF. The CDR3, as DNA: TGTGCCAGCAGTTTGGGACTAGCGGGGGGGGTGGACATTCAGTACTTC.

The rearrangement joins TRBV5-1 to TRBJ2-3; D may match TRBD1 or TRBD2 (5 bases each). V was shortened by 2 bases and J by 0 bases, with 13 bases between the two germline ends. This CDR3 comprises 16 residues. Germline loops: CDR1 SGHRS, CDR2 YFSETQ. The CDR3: CASSFFWDHSTDTQYF. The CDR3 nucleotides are TGCGCCAGCAGCTTTTTTTGGGACCACAGCACAGATACGCAGTATTTT.

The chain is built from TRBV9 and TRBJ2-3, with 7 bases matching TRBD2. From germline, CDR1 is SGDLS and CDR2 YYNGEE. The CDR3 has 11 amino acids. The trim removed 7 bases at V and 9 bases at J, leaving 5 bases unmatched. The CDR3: CASAGVGTQYF. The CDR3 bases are TGTGCCAGCGCGGGAGTAGGAACGCAGTATTTT.

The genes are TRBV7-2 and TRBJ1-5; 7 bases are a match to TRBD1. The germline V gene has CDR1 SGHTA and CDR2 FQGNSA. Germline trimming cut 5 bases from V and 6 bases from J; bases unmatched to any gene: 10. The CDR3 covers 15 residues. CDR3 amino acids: CASSRDREFSQPQHF. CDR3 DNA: TGTGCCAGCAGCCGAGACAGGGAATTTAGTCAGCCCCAGCATTTT.

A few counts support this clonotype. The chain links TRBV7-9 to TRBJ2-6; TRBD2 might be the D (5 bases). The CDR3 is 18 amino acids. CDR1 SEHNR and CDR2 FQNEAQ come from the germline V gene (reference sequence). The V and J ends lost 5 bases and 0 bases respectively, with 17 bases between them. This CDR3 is CASSPRLSPGSGANVLTF. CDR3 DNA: TGTGCCAGCAGCCCGCGACTATCCCCGGGCTCTGGGGCCAACGTCCTGACTTTC.

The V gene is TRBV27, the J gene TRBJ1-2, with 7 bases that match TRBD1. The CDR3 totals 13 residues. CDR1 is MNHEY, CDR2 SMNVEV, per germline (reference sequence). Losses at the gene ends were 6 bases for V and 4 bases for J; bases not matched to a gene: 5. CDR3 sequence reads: CASSTGALYGYTF. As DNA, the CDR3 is TGTGCCAGCAGCACAGGGGCGCTCTATGGCTACACCTTC.

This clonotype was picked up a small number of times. As DNA, the CDR3 is TGCGCCAGCAGCTTGGCCGTGGAGTCCATCTATGGCTACACCTTC. This encodes CASSLAVESIYGYTF. This chain links TRBV5-1 with TRBJ1-2; unclear D gene. This CDR3 has 15 amino acids. CDR1 is SGHRS, CDR2 YFSETQ, per germline. V lost 0 bases to trimming and J lost 4 bases, with 13 bases between them.

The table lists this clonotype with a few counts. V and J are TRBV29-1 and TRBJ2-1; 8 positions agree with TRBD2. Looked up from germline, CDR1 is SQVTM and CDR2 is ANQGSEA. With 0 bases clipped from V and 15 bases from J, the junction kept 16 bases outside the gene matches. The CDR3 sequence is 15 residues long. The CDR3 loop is CSVEDPGSGIGGRFF. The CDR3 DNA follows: TGCAGCGTTGAAGATCCGGGTAGCGGGATCGGGGGTCGGTTCTTC.

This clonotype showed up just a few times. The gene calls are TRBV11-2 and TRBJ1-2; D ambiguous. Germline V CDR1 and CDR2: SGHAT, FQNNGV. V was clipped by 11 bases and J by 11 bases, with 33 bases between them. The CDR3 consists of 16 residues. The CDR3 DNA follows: TGTGCCTCGTACCTCGGTGGCGTCGGGATTACTGAGGGTTACACCTTC. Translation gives CASYLGGVGITEGYTF.

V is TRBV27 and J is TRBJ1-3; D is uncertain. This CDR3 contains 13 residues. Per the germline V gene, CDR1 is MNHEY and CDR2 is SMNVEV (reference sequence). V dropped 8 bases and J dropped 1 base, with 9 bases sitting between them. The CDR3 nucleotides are TGTGCCAGCGGAAGCCCTTCTGGAAACACCATATATTTT. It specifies CASGSPSGNTIYF.